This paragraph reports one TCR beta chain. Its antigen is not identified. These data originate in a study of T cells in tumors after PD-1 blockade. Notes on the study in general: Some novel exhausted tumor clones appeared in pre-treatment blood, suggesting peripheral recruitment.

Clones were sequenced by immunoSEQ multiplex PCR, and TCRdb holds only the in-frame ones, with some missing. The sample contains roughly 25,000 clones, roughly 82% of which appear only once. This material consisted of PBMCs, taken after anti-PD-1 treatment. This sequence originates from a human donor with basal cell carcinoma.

This CDR3 is CASSLKRPSGDSYEQYF. The CDR3 coding sequence is TGTGCCAGCAGTCTAAAAAGGCCGAGTGGGGACTCCTACGAGCAGTACTTC. The rearrangement uses TRBV27 and TRBJ2-7; D remains unclear. V was clipped by 5 bases and J by 0 bases, with 20 bases between them. The CDR3 loop spans 17 amino acids. Looked up from germline, CDR1 is MNHEY and CDR2 is SMNVEV (reference sequence).